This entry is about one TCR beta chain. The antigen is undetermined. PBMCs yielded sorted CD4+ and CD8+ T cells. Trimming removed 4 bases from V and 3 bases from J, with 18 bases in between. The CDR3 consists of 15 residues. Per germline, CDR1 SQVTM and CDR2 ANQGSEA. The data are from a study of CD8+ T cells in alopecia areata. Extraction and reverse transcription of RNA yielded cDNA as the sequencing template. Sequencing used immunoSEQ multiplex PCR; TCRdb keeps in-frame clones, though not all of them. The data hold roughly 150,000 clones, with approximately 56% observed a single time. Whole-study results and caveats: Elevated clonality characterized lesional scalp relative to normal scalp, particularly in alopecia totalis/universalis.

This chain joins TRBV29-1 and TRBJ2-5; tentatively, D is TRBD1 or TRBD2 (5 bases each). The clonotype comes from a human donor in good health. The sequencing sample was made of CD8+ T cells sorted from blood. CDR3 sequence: CSVAGRPRRKETQYF. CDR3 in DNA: TGCAGCGTTGCAGGGAGACCCCGCAGGAAAGAGACCCAGTACTTC.